The rows below give T cell receptor beta chains drawn from one sample of a study of shared clonotypes between healthy human individuals. TCRdb keeps only in-frame clones here, not all; method: immunoSEQ multiplex PCR. The table lists approximately 650,000 clones, roughly 95% of them singletons. The specimen was naive CD8+ T cells sorted from blood. The receptors here all came from a woman aged 25 to 39 in good health. Both conserved end residues are part of each CDR3. A D gene is named only where the DNA matches it firmly. Expanded clones get a size class; other rows say once, few or many, or leave the size out.

size: -; D: -; V: TRBV9; J: TRBJ2-7; CDR3: CASSPEGGQTPEQYF; DNA: TGTGCCAGCAGCCCCGAGGGGGGACAGACTCCCGAGCAGTACTTC
size: -; D: -; V: TRBV28; J: TRBJ2-5; CDR3: CASSFGRGYQETQYF; DNA: TGTGCCAGCAGTTTTGGGAGAGGATACCAAGAGACCCAGTACTTC
size: once; D: TRBD1; V: TRBV2; J: TRBJ2-3; CDR3: CASSEAGQGTDTQYF; DNA: TGTGCCAGCAGTGAAGCGGGACAGGGTACAGATACGCAGTATTTT
size: -; D: -; V: TRBV28; J: TRBJ2-2; CDR3: CASSLTLPPPNTGELFF; DNA: TGTGCCAGCAGTTTAACCCTACCTCCCCCGAACACCGGGGAGCTGTTTTTT
size: -; D: TRBD2; V: TRBV15; J: TRBJ2-7; CDR3: CATKAGAGGYEQYF; DNA: TGTGCCACCAAGGCTGGGGCGGGAGGGTACGAGCAGTACTTC
size: -; D: -; V: TRBV13; J: TRBJ2-7; CDR3: CASRRRTRYEQYF; DNA: TGTGCCAGCAGGCGCCGGACCAGATACGAGCAGTACTTC
size: -; D: TRBD1; V: TRBV2; J: TRBJ1-6; CDR3: CASSVPRTGDSPLHF; DNA: TGTGCCAGCAGTGTGCCTAGAACAGGGGATTCACCCCTCCACTTT
size: -; D: -; V: TRBV15; J: TRBJ1-1; CDR3: CATGLWGAEAFF; DNA: TGTGCCACCGGATTATGGGGGGCTGAAGCTTTCTTT
size: -; D: -; V: TRBV7-6; J: TRBJ2-5; CDR3: CASSLAGPAPRETQYF; DNA: TGTGCCAGCAGCTTAGCAGGACCCGCCCCCAGGGAGACCCAGTACTTC
size: -; D: -; V: TRBV6-6; J: TRBJ1-1; CDR3: CASSYGMNTEAFF; DNA: TGTGCCAGCAGTTATGGAATGAACACTGAAGCTTTCTTT
size: -; D: TRBD2; V: TRBV29-1; J: TRBJ2-4; CDR3: CSVELAGGVIQYF; DNA: TGCAGCGTTGAGTTGGCGGGAGGCGTCATTCAGTACTTC
size: -; D: TRBD1; V: TRBV5-6; J: TRBJ1-4; CDR3: CASSLVMRQGEGEKLFF; DNA: TGTGCCAGCAGCTTGGTTATGCGTCAGGGGGAAGGAGAAAAACTGTTTTTT
size: -; D: -; V: TRBV28; J: TRBJ1-3; CDR3: CASSVNFRGLGNTIYF; DNA: TGTGCCAGCAGCGTTAACTTCCGAGGCCTGGGAAACACCATATATTTT
size: -; D: -; V: TRBV2; J: TRBJ2-3; CDR3: CASSETASAFRTDTQYF; DNA: TGTGCCAGCAGTGAAACTGCTAGCGCGTTCCGCACAGATACGCAGTATTTT
size: -; D: -; V: TRBV16; J: TRBJ2-7; CDR3: CASSQKHRDYEQYF; DNA: TGTGCCAGCAGCCAAAAACACAGAGACTACGAGCAGTACTTC
size: few; D: -; V: TRBV28; J: TRBJ1-4; CDR3: CASLYQGAASNEKLFF; DNA: TGTGCCAGCCTTTACCAAGGGGCAGCCTCTAATGAAAAACTGTTTTTT
size: -; D: -; V: TRBV27; J: TRBJ2-3; CDR3: CASSGSPVGYTDTQYF; DNA: TGTGCCAGCAGTGGCTCACCCGTCGGGTACACAGATACGCAGTATTTT
size: -; D: -; V: TRBV7-9; J: TRBJ2-5; CDR3: CASRSGNQETQYF; DNA: TGTGCCAGCAGGTCCGGGAACCAAGAGACCCAGTACTTC
size: -; D: TRBD1; V: TRBV27; J: TRBJ2-7; CDR3: CASSLSMRGQAYEQYF; DNA: TGTGCCAGCAGTTTATCGATGAGGGGACAGGCCTACGAGCAGTACTTC
size: -; D: TRBD2; V: TRBV14; J: TRBJ2-7; CDR3: CASSGTSGRIYEQYF; DNA: TGTGCCAGCAGCGGGACTAGCGGGAGGATCTACGAGCAGTACTTC
size: -; D: -; V: TRBV19; J: TRBJ2-6; CDR3: CASSMAEYSGANVLTF; DNA: TGTGCCAGTAGTATGGCAGAATACTCTGGGGCCAACGTCCTGACTTTC
size: -; D: TRBD2; V: TRBV28; J: TRBJ2-1; CDR3: CASSLFLAGVAYEQFF; DNA: TGTGCCAGCAGTTTATTCCTAGCGGGAGTAGCCTATGAGCAGTTCTTC
size: once; D: TRBD1; V: TRBV4-1; J: TRBJ2-2; CDR3: CASSYGTGRTTGELFF; DNA: TGCGCCAGCAGCTACGGGACAGGTCGCACCACCGGGGAGCTGTTTTTT
size: -; D: TRBD1; V: TRBV5-1; J: TRBJ1-1; CDR3: CASRYDRGEAFF; DNA: TGCGCCAGCAGGTACGACAGGGGGGAAGCTTTCTTT
size: -; D: -; V: TRBV19; J: TRBJ1-2; CDR3: CASSIRVSGYTF; DNA: TGTGCCAGTAGTATCAGGGTATCCGGCTACACCTTC
size: -; D: TRBD1; V: TRBV5-4; J: TRBJ1-3; CDR3: CASSYGTGASGNTIYF; DNA: TGTGCCAGCAGCTATGGGACAGGGGCCTCTGGAAACACCATATATTTT
size: -; D: TRBD1; V: TRBV9; J: TRBJ2-7; CDR3: CASSVEGTGSPYEQYF; DNA: TGTGCCAGCAGCGTAGAAGGGACAGGCTCACCCTACGAGCAGTACTTC
size: -; D: -; V: TRBV6-1; J: TRBJ1-4; CDR3: CASSEIVGALNEKLFF; DNA: TGTGCCAGCAGTGAAATAGTCGGAGCCCTCAATGAAAAACTGTTTTTT
size: -; D: TRBD2; V: TRBV11-2; J: TRBJ2-1; CDR3: CASSLAGTRGLNEQFF; DNA: TGTGCCAGCAGCTTGGCCGGGACTAGGGGCCTAAATGAGCAGTTCTTC
size: -; D: TRBD1; V: TRBV19; J: TRBJ1-5; CDR3: CASSMTGGSNQPQHF; DNA: TGTGCCAGTAGTATGACAGGGGGTAGCAATCAGCCCCAGCATTTT
size: -; D: -; V: TRBV4-1; J: TRBJ2-1; CDR3: CASSRHYNEQFF; DNA: TGCGCCAGCAGCCGCCACTACAATGAGCAGTTCTTC
size: -; D: -; V: TRBV7-3; J: TRBJ2-1; CDR3: CASSLGGEAGEQFF; DNA: TGTGCCAGCAGCTTAGGTGGAGAGGCCGGTGAGCAGTTCTTC
size: -; D: -; V: TRBV16; J: TRBJ2-1; CDR3: CASSQSGREQFF; DNA: TGTGCCAGCAGCCAATCGGGGAGGGAGCAGTTCTTC
size: -; D: -; V: TRBV7-9; J: TRBJ2-1; CDR3: CASDYDWSSYNEQFF; DNA: TGTGCCAGTGATTATGACTGGAGCTCCTACAATGAGCAGTTCTTC
size: -; D: -; V: TRBV14; J: TRBJ2-7; CDR3: CASSFRTYEQYF; DNA: TGTGCCAGCAGCTTCCGGACCTACGAGCAGTACTTC
size: once; D: -; V: TRBV4-1; J: TRBJ2-3; CDR3: CASSQVGKDTQYF; DNA: TGCGCCAGCAGCCAAGTGGGGAAAGATACGCAGTATTTT
size: -; D: TRBD2; V: TRBV7-2; J: TRBJ2-1; CDR3: CASSPGTSGIGEQFF; DNA: TGTGCCAGCAGTCCCGGGACTAGCGGGATTGGAGAGCAGTTCTTC
size: -; D: TRBD2; V: TRBV2; J: TRBJ2-7; CDR3: CASSGAGGEYEQYF; DNA: TGTGCCAGCAGTGGGGCGGGAGGGGAGTACGAGCAGTACTTC
size: once; D: TRBD1; V: TRBV7-9; J: TRBJ1-5; CDR3: CASSPPGTGIQPQHF; DNA: TGTGCCAGCAGCCCCCCCGGGACAGGGATTCAGCCCCAGCATTTT
size: once; D: -; V: TRBV6-5; J: TRBJ2-7; CDR3: CASSTYYEQYF; DNA: TGTGCCAGCAGTACATACTACGAGCAGTACTTC
size: -; D: TRBD1; V: TRBV2; J: TRBJ2-3; CDR3: CARTDRSLRSQYF; DNA: TGTGCCAGAACGGACAGGTCCCTGAGGTCCCAGTATTTT
size: -; D: -; V: TRBV28; J: TRBJ1-5; CDR3: CASSPPRGPKLSNQPQHF; DNA: TGTGCCAGCAGTCCCCCCCGGGGCCCCAAGCTTAGCAATCAGCCCCAGCATTTT
size: -; D: TRBD1; V: TRBV27; J: TRBJ2-7; CDR3: CASSLIGTAYEQYF; DNA: TGTGCCAGCAGTTTAATCGGGACAGCCTACGAGCAGTACTTC
size: -; D: -; V: TRBV19; J: TRBJ2-1; CDR3: CASSTGPYNEQFF; DNA: TGTGCCAGTAGTACGGGACCGTACAATGAGCAGTTCTTC
size: -; D: -; V: TRBV27; J: TRBJ2-5; CDR3: CASSSGTKLGRETQYF; DNA: TGTGCCAGCAGTTCCGGTACGAAACTCGGTCGGGAGACCCAGTACTTC
size: -; D: TRBD1; V: TRBV4-1; J: TRBJ2-1; CDR3: CASSQEETGTEYNEQFF; DNA: TGCGCCAGCAGCCAAGAAGAGACAGGGACAGAATACAATGAGCAGTTCTTC
size: -; D: -; V: TRBV27; J: TRBJ2-1; CDR3: CASSLGQYNEQFF; DNA: TGTGCCAGCAGCCTGGGCCAATACAATGAGCAGTTCTTC
size: once; D: -; V: TRBV27; J: TRBJ2-1; CDR3: CASSLGTGEAPYNEQFF; DNA: TGTGCCAGCAGTTTGGGGACCGGGGAGGCCCCATACAATGAGCAGTTCTTC